This T cell receptor (beta chain) was retrieved from a study of identical twins (dated by TCRdb to the mid-2010s). Background for the entire study: To test whether fetal clonotypes persist, the study used deep sequencing on TCR alpha and beta repertoires from monozygotic twins, unrelated adults of various ages, and cord blood. To rule out contamination, replicate twin experiments were performed at different times with different library preparation protocols.

Library construction relied on 5' RACE. Sequenced on an Illumina HiSeq 2000. A universal primer binding site was introduced by template switching, and a unique molecular identifier was present in the final cDNA, enabling accurate counting of TCR cDNA molecules. First-strand cDNA for TCR alpha and beta chains was synthesized from specific primers in the conserved constant-segment region. To control for contamination, every cDNA library carried two barcodes: a SMART-Mk sample barcode plus Illumina barcodes. TruSeq adapter sequences, together with Illumina sample barcodes, were added in two successive PCR steps. TCR alpha and beta cDNA libraries were sequenced on the Illumina HiSeq platform with custom primers. As for how the authors treated the data: Raw reads were processed with MiGEC to extract unique molecular identifiers, and MiXCR was used to determine CDR3 positions. Recombination models were inferred per individual with the repgenHMM and IGoR tools using an EM algorithm. Shared clonotypes were analyzed with the tcR package in R, and sharing was normalized by the product of cloneset sizes. Out-of-frame nonproductive sequences were analyzed to study raw recombination free of thymic and clonal selection effects. TCRdb took the public reads, trimmed them with fastp at Q25, ran MiXCR for clone calling and kept in-frame beta chains. Rows with a matching CDR3 protein are joined into one entry that keeps the most common DNA and genes. TCRdb's processing, not the authors', yielded these V and J calls. The sample has some 660,000 distinct CDR3 sequences on record, over 8.5% of them singletons. The ten top clones hold 0.98% of the sample.

The germline V gene (reference sequence) provides CDR1 DFQATT and CDR2 SNEGSKA. The junction shows trimming of 7 bases on V and 0 bases on J, plus 4 bases between the germline ends. Measured from the cysteine to the phenylalanine, the CDR3 is 11 residues long. Solely the CDR3 DNA is kept, with 33 bases framed from the first base. Overall results and qualifications from the work: Zero-insertion analyses could be partly confounded by invariant T cells such as MAIT and iNKT, although diverse VJ usage argued against such confounding for most clonotypes. In beta out-of-frame sequences, excess twin sharing was weaker, because having fewer shared sequences lowered the signal-to-noise ratio. Compared with coincidental sharing between unrelated individuals, out-of-frame TCR alpha sequences shared between twins had an excess of sequences with low generation probability. Out-of-frame TCR alpha sharing in monozygotic twins was systematically underestimated by recombination models, whereas sharing between unrelated individuals was in agreement with the recombination models. Because the same donors could not be followed over many years, the conclusions depended on cross-sectional statistical analysis. Fewer insertions were carried by abundant cord blood beta clonotypes; a weaker similar trend was observed in young adult naive repertoires, while no such trend was observed in memory repertoires.

Every donor in the study was a healthy Caucasian. Three pairs of female monozygotic twins, all aged about 18 to 30 years, were included in the twin cohort. RNA for TCR libraries was isolated from peripheral blood mononuclear cells. This clonotype was counted ten times or more. Its recognized antigen is unknown. No qualities accompany the bases; no much larger clone lies one base away. These data also featured in a second study, about yellow fever vaccine responses in identical twins. The second study's paper adds: The authors reported that the T cell response to vaccination in identical twins appeared partly convergent and partly personalized. The study precisely tracked vaccine-responding T cell clones in identical twins.

The sequencing sample was made of PBMCs. The sequence was collected from a woman aged 18-30 years in good health. The chain employs TRBV20-1 and TRBJ2-1; no confident D gene assignment can be made. The CDR3 protein is CSDSSYNEQFF. The DNA sequence is given as TGCAGTGACAGCTCCTACAATGAGCAGTTCTTC.